Shown below are 21 T cell receptor beta chains from a single sample sequenced in a study of T cell repertoires in cytomegalovirus infection. These receptors lack a known antigen. Via MiXCR, TCRdb re-called the reads, giving one row per CDR3 protein. The data contain some 800,000 distinct CDR3 sequences, about 29% of them seen just once; the ten biggest clones take up around 13%. The input for sequencing was cultured CD8+ T cells from PBMCs, taken from culture after CMV antigen stimulation. All receptors derive from a human donor in good health (CMV status not recorded). Some clones in this sample may be carry-over from other donors' samples.

This clonotype showed up many times. A read error may produce the germline difference seen at one junction end. The chain uses TRBV7-8 and TRBJ2-5, with D tentatively TRBD2 (6 bases). CDR1 SGHVS and CDR2 FQNEAQ come from the germline V gene. The CDR3 extends over 14 amino acids. CDR3 amino acids: CASTLPAGEETQYF. DNA for the CDR3: TGTGCCAGCACCTTACCAGCGGGCGAAGAGACCCAGTACTTC. Complete variable domain (other parts from reference TRBV7-8 and TRBJ2-5): GAGVSQSPRYKVAKRGQDVALRCDPISGHVSLFWYQQALGQGPEFLTYFQNEAQLDKSGLPSDRFFAERPEGSVSTLKIQRTQQEDSAVYLCASTLPAGEETQYFGPGTRLLVL.

This clonotype has more than one count but fewer than ten. The rearrangement joins TRBV12-5 to TRBJ1-5, with D possibly being TRBD1 (5 bases). Trimming left V 3 bases short and J 7 bases short, with 7 bases between. Per the germline V gene, CDR1 is LGHNT and CDR2 is FRNRAP. This CDR3 region has 12 residues. This chain's CDR3 is CASGFDSQPQHF. Written as DNA, the CDR3 is TGTGCTAGTGGTTTCGACAGCCAGCCCCAGCATTTT.

This clonotype was observed a few times. This sequence joins TRBV7-8 and TRBJ1-5; perhaps TRBD1 as D (6 bases). CDR3 length: 16 residues. The ends were cut back, 1 base at V and 4 bases at J, with 14 bases in the middle. The germline gives CDR1 SGHVS, CDR2 FQNEAQ. In DNA, the CDR3 is TGTGCCAGCAGCTTAGTCTCACACACAGGGAATCAGCCCCAGCATTTT. It specifies CASSLVSHTGNQPQHF. Full variable domain (remainder filled in from reference TRBV7-8 and TRBJ1-5): GAGVSQSPRYKVAKRGQDVALRCDPISGHVSLFWYQQALGQGPEFLTYFQNEAQLDKSGLPSDRFFAERPEGSVSTLKIQRTQQEDSAVYLCASSLVSHTGNQPQHFGDGTRLSIL.

This rearrangement joins TRBV15 to TRBJ2-3; a possible D gene is TRBD1 (6 bases). The CDR3 is made up of 15 amino acids. V was pared by 4 bases and J by 0 bases, with 11 bases between. Germline CDR1 is LNHNV and CDR2 is YYDKDF (reference sequence). In DNA form, the CDR3 reads TGTGCCACCAGCACGGGGCAGGGGAGCACAGATACGCAGTATTTT. Translated: CATSTGQGSTDTQYF.

The V call is TRBV7-9, the J call TRBJ1-1; no definite D call. Germline V lookup: CDR1 SEHNR, CDR2 FQNEAQ (reference sequence). The CDR3 spans 14 residues. V lost 5 bases and J 7 bases, leaving 17 bases between the germline ends. CDR3 protein: CASSHLISVHEAFF. In DNA form, the CDR3 reads TGTGCCAGCAGCCACCTCATATCAGTGCATGAAGCTTTCTTT.

This clonotype has ten or more counts. CDR3 coding DNA: TGTGCCAGCAGCTTACCTCAAACCTACGAGCAGTACTTC. Translating it yields CASSLPQTYEQYF. The rearrangement uses TRBV7-9 and TRBJ2-7, with D unresolved. This CDR3 has 13 amino acids. Germline loops: CDR1 SEHNR, CDR2 FQNEAQ (reference sequence). V lost 2 bases to trimming and J lost 2 bases, with 7 bases between them. Full variable domain (outside the CDR3, taken from reference TRBV7-9 and TRBJ2-7): DTGVSQNPRHKITKRGQNVTFRCDPISEHNRLYWYRQTLGQGPEFLTYFQNEAQLEKSRLLSDRFSAERPKGSFSTLEIQRTEQGDSAMYLCASSLPQTYEQYFGPGTRLTVT.

The chain joins TRBV15 to TRBJ2-7; 12 positions agree with TRBD1. V was clipped by 5 bases and J by 6 bases; unmatched bases: 11. The CDR3 contains 16 residues. Germline loops: CDR1 LNHNV, CDR2 YYDKDF (reference sequence). CDR3 in amino acids: CATSGLLGQGASEQYF. The CDR3 DNA follows: TGTGCCACCAGCGGATTATTGGGACAGGGGGCCTCCGAGCAGTACTTC.

This clonotype was seen ten or more times. The chain employs TRBV7-8 and TRBJ2-7; the D is unclear. The V gene lost 5 bases and the J gene lost 5 bases, with 13 bases spanning the gap. Germline lookup yields CDR1 SGHVS and CDR2 FQNEAQ. The CDR3 sequence is 13 residues long. The chain's CDR3 is CASSPRNGNEQYF. As DNA, the CDR3 is TGTGCCAGCAGCCCCCGGAATGGGAACGAGCAGTACTTC.

This clonotype was observed many times. The rearrangement uses TRBV6-1 and TRBJ1-6; D is possibly TRBD1 (5 bases). V was cut by 8 bases and J by 5 bases, with 13 bases left in between. CDR3 length: 14 amino acids. Germline V gives CDR1 MNHNS, CDR2 SASEGT. CDR3 nucleotide sequence: TGTGCCAGCGAGGGCGGGGCTAATAATTCACCCCTCCACTTT. This gives the protein CASEGGANNSPLHF.

This chain joins TRBV5-4 and TRBJ1-2; 7 bases align to TRBD1. Trimming at V came to 7 bases and at J to 2 bases, leaving 11 bases not matched to a gene. Germline V gives CDR1 SGHNT, CDR2 YYREEE (reference sequence). The CDR3 has 15 amino acids. The CDR3 nucleotides read TGTGCCAGCGGCGTGCGCGGCAGGGGGAACTATGGCTACACCTTC. Encoded protein: CASGVRGRGNYGYTF. Filled out from reference TRBV5-4 and TRBJ1-2, the complete variable domain reads ETGVTQSPTHLIKTRGQQVTLRCSSQSGHNTVSWYQQALGQGPQFIFQYYREEENGRGNFPPRFSGLQFPNYSSELNVNALELDDSALYLCASGVRGRGNYGYTFGSGTRLTVV.

This clonotype showed up many times. The chain uses TRBV7-2 and TRBJ1-1, with D perhaps matching TRBD1 (5 bases). Germline loops: CDR1 SGHTA, CDR2 FQGNSA. V was shortened by 0 bases and J by 3 bases, with 8 bases between the two germline ends. CDR3 size: 14 residues. The CDR3 DNA reads as TGTGCCAGCAGCTTAGCCGAGGGGCACACTGAAGCTTTCTTT. Its protein is CASSLAEGHTEAFF.

This chain connects TRBV20-1 to TRBJ1-2; 8 nucleotides align to TRBD1. The CDR3 consists of 16 residues. CDR1 is DFQATT, CDR2 SNEGSKA, per germline (reference sequence). Unmatched junction bases numbered 7, after V lost 0 bases and J lost 1 base. CDR3 residues: CSARELLGQVNYGYTF. CDR3 in DNA: TGCAGTGCTAGAGAGCTCCTGGGACAGGTTAACTATGGCTACACCTTC.

This clonotype was picked up a small number of times. CDR3 amino acids: CASSFWVRENTGELFF. CDR3 in DNA: TGTGCCAGCAGTTTCTGGGTGCGGGAAAACACCGGGGAGCTGTTTTTT. V and J are TRBV12-3 or TRBV12-4 and TRBJ2-2; tentative D call: TRBD2 (6 bases). V lost 3 bases to trimming and J lost 2 bases, with 13 bases between them. There are 16 residues in the CDR3.

This clonotype was observed a few times. The rearrangement uses TRBV6-5 and TRBJ1-1; TRBD1 agrees at 10 bases. CDR1 and CDR2 from the germline V gene are MNHEY and SVGAGI. Unmatched junction bases numbered 16, after V lost 3 bases and J lost 6 bases. This CDR3 spans 18 amino acids. CDR3 nucleotide sequence: TGTGCCAGCAGTTATTCGCCCTGGACAGGGGGGGATCTGGCTGAAGCTTTCTTT. Translation gives CASSYSPWTGGDLAEAFF.

Many counts were recorded for this clonotype. J is TRBJ1-5 and V is TRBV7-2; no definite D call. Per germline, CDR1 SGHTA and CDR2 FQGNSA. The CDR3 loop spans 16 amino acids. Between the trimmed V and J ends, which lost 5 bases and 4 bases, there was a span of 18 bases. For the CDR3, the DNA is TGTGCCAGCAGCCCCCGTGGAGGAGCACTGAATCAGCCCCAGCATTTT. It codes for CASSPRGGALNQPQHF.

For this clonotype: This likely comes from a read error, as the CDR3 has no conserved phenylalanine or tryptophan at its end. This rearrangement joins TRBV27 to TRBJ1-1; D remains ambiguous. Trimming shortened V by 0 bases and J by 5 bases, and 13 bases separated the two germline ends. CDR3 size: 15 residues. Germline CDR1 and CDR2: MNHEY and SMNVEV (reference sequence). The CDR3 loop is CASSLSSKGGTEAFL. CDR3 bases: TGTGCCAGCAGTTTATCCTCGAAGGGAGGGACTGAAGCTTTCCTT.

This clonotype has a single count. V gene TRBV19 combines with J gene TRBJ2-2, with 12 bases aligning to TRBD1. Germline CDR1 is LNHDA and CDR2 is SQIVND (reference sequence). V shed 7 bases and J 7 bases; nucleotides not matched to a gene: 10. The CDR3 consists of 16 residues. CDR3: CASTLGQGALGGELFF. CDR3 nucleotide sequence: TGTGCCAGTACCCTGGGACAGGGGGCGCTGGGCGGGGAGCTGTTTTTT. The full variable domain, its missing parts supplied by reference TRBV19 and TRBJ2-2, is DGGITQSPKYLFRKEGQNVTLSCEQNLNHDAMYWYRQDPGQGLRLIYYSQIVNDFQKGDIAEGYSVSREKKESFPLTVTSAQKNPTAFYLCASTLGQGALGGELFFGEGSRLTVL.

As for this clonotype: A read error is possible here, since a much larger clone lies one base away. The chain employs TRBV7-2 and TRBJ2-7; maybe TRBD2 (6 bases). Germline loops: CDR1 SGHTA, CDR2 FQGNSA. Trimming pared 4 bases from V and 6 bases from J, leaving 13 bases between. This CDR3 comprises 13 residues. CDR3 in DNA: TGTGCCAGCAGCTGGACTAACGGGGTCGAGCAGTACGTC. Amino acids: CASSWTNGVEQYV.

A few counts support this clonotype. The chain carries TRBV2 and TRBJ2-7, with D maybe TRBD2 (6 bases). The CDR3 loop spans 12 amino acids. Germline loops: CDR1 SNHLY, CDR2 FYNNEI. V dropped 8 bases and J dropped 6 bases, with 14 bases sitting between them. CDR3 nucleotide sequence: TGTGCCAGCGGCGGGGCTATCTTCGAGCAGTACGTC. Residues: CASGGAIFEQYV.

This clonotype was counted a few times. The CDR3 sequence is CAISDQGRPYEQYV. CDR3 in DNA: TGTGCCATCAGTGATCAGGGAAGGCCCTACGAGCAGTACGTC. The chain has TRBV10-3 and TRBJ2-7, with D possibly matching TRBD1 (5 bases). Per germline, CDR1 ENHRY and CDR2 SYGVKD. The CDR3 sequence is 14 residues long. With 3 bases removed from V and 2 bases from J, the gap between germline ends came to 11 bases.

The CDR3 DNA reads TGTGCCAGCATACCGACAGGGGGCTCCTACGAGCAGTACGTC. The encoded protein is CASIPTGGSYEQYV. V and J are TRBV2 and TRBJ2-7, with 9 nucleotides matching TRBD1. The junction had 4 bases not matched to a gene; V was cut back by 7 bases and J by 0 bases. Germline CDR1 is SNHLY and CDR2 is FYNNEI. CDR3 length equals 14 residues.